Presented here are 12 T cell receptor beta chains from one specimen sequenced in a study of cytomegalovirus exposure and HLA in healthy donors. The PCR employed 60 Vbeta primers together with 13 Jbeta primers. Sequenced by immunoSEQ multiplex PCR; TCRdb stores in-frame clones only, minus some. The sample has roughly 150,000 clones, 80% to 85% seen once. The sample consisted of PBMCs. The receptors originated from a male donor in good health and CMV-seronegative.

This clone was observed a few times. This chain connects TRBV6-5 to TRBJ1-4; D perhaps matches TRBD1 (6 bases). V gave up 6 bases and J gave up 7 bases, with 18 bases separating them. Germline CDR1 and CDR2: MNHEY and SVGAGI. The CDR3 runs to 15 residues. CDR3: CASRPADRPGEKLFF. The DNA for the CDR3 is TGTGCCAGCAGACCTGCCGACAGGCCGGGTGAAAAACTGTTTTTT.

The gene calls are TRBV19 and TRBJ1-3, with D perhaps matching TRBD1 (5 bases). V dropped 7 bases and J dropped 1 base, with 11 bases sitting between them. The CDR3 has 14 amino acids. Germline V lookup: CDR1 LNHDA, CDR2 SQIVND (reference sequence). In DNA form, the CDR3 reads TGTGCCAGTATGGAGGGGTTATCTGGAAACACCATATATTTT. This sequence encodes CASMEGLSGNTIYF.

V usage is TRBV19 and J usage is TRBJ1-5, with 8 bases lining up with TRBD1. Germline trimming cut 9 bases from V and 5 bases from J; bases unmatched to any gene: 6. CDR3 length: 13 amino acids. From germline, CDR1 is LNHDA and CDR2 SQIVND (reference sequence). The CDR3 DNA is TGTGCCAGCGACAGGGGTTTTTATCAGCCCCAGCATTTT. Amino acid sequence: CASDRGFYQPQHF.

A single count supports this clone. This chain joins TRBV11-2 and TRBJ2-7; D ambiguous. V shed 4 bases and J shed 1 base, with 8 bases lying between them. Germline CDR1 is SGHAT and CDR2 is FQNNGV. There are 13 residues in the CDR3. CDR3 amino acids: CASSSGLSYEQYF. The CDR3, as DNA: TGTGCCAGCAGCTCGGGTCTTTCCTACGAGCAGTACTTC.

This CDR3 reads CASSPGQATDTQYF. The CDR3 nucleotides read TGTGCCAGCTCACCGGGACAGGCCACAGATACGCAGTATTTT. The rearrangement links TRBV18 to TRBJ2-3; the match to TRBD1 covers 8 bases. In germline, CDR1 is KGHSH, CDR2 LQKENI. This CDR3 is built from 14 residues. V was pared by 3 bases and J by 2 bases, with 1 base of the junction left unmatched. The whole variable domain, filled in from reference TRBV18 and TRBJ2-3, reads NAGVMQNPRHLVRRRGQEARLRCSPMKGHSHVYWYRQLPEEGLKFMVYLQKENIIDESGMPKERFSAEFPKEGPSILRIQQVVRGDSAAYFCASSPGQATDTQYFGPGTRLTVL.

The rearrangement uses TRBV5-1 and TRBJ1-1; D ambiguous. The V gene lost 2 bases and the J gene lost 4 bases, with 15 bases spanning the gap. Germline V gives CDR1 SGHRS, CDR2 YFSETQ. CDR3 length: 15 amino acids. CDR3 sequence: CASSFTRGQGTEAFF. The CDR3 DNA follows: TGCGCCAGCAGCTTTACCAGAGGCCAAGGCACTGAAGCTTTCTTT.

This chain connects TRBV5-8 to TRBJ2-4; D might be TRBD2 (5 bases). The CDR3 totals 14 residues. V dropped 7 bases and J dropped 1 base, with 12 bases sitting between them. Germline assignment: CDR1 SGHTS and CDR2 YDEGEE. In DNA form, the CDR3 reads TGTGCCAGCGGCTATGAGCGGGCCAAAAACATTCAGTACTTC. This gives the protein CASGYERAKNIQYF.

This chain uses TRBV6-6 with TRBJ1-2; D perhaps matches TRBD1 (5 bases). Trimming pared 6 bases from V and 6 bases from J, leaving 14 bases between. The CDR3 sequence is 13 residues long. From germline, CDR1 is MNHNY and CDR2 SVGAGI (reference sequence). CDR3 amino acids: CASSQDRGDGYTF. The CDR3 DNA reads TGTGCCAGCAGCCAAGACAGAGGCGATGGCTACACCTTC.

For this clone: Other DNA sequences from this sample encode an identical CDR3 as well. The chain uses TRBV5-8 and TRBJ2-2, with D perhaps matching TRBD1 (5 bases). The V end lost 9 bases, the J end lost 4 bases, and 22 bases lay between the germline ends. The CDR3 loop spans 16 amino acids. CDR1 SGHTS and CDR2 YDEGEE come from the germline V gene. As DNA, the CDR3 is TGTGCCAACGCCCCCTACAGGTCATTCGGCACCGGGGAGCTGTTTTTT. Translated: CANAPYRSFGTGELFF.

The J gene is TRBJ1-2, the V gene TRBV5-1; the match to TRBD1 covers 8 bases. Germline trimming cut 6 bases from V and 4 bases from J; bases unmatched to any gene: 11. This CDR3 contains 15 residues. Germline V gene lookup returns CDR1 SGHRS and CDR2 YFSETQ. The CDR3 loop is CASKGFRQGSYGYTF. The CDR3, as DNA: TGCGCCAGCAAGGGATTCCGACAGGGGAGCTATGGCTACACCTTC.

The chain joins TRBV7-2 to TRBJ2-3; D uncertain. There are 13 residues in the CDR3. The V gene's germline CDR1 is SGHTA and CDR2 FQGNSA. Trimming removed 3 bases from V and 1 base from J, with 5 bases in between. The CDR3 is CASSFTGTDTQYF. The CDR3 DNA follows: TGTGCCAGCAGCTTCACAGGCACAGATACGCAGTATTTT.

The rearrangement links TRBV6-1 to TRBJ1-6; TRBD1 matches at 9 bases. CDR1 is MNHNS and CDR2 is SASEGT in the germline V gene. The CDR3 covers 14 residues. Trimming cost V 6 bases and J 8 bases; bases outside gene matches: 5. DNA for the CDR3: TGTGCCAGCAGGGGGACAGGGTTGGATTCACCCCTCCACTTT. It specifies CASRGTGLDSPLHF.